This T cell receptor beta chain came from a study of cytomegalovirus exposure and HLA in healthy donors. This clone has just one count. The CDR3 is 13 residues long. Germline V gene data show CDR1 as LGHNA and CDR2 as YSLEER. V was cut by 1 base and J by 5 bases, with 8 bases left in between. The PCR ran on 60 Vbeta and 13 Jbeta primers. Assay used: immunoSEQ multiplex PCR; TCRdb lists only in-frame clones, some missing. The sample includes around 170,000 clones, roughly 80% of them seen just once. The sequence came from a woman aged 45-65 years in good health and CMV-seropositive. The V call is TRBV4-3, the J call TRBJ2-5, with D possibly TRBD2 on 6 matching bases. Sequenced input: PBMCs. CDR3 residues: CASSQARGETQYF. The CDR3, as DNA: TGCGCCAGCAGCCAAGCCCGGGGGGAGACCCAGTACTTC.